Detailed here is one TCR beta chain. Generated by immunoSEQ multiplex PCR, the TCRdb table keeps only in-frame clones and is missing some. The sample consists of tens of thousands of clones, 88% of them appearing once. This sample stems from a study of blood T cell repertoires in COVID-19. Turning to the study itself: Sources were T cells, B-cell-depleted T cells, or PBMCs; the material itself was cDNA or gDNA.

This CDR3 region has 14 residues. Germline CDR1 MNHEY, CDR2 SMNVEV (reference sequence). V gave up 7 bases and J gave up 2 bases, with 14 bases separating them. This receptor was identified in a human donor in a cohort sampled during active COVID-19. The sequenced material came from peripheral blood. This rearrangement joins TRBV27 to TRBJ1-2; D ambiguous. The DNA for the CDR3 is TGTGCCAGCACCCCCCTTATGGGCAACTATGGCTACACCTTC. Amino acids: CASTPLMGNYGYTF.